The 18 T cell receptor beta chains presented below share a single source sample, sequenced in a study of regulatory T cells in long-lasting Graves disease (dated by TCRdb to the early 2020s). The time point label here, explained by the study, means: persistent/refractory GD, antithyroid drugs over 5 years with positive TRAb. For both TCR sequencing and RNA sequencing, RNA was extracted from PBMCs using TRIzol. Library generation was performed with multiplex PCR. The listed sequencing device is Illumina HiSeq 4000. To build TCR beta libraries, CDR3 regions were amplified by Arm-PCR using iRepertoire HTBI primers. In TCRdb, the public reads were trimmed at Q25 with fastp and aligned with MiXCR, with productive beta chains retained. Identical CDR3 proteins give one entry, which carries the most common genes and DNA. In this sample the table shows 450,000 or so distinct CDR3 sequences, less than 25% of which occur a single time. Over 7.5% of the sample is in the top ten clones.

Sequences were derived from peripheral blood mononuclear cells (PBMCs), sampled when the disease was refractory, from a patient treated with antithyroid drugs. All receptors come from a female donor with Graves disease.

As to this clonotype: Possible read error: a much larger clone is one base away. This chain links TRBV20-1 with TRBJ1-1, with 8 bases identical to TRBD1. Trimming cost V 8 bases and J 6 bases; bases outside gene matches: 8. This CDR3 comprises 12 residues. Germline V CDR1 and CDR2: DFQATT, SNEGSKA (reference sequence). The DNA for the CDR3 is TGCAGTACCTTGGGACAGGTCTCTGAAGCTTTCTTT. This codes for CSTLGQVSEAFF.

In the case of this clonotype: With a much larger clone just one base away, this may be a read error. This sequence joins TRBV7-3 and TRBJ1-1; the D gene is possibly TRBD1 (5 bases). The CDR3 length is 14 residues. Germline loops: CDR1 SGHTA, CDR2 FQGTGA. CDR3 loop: CASSSSGDGRGYSF. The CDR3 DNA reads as TGTGCCAGCAGCTCGTCGGGGGACGGCCGTGGATACTCCTTT.

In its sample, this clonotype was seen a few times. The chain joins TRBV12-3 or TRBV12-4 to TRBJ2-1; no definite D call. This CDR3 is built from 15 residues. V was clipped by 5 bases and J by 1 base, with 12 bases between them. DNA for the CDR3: TGTGCCAGCAGTCCCATCCTGACTTCCTACAATGAGCAGTTCTTC. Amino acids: CASSPILTSYNEQFF.

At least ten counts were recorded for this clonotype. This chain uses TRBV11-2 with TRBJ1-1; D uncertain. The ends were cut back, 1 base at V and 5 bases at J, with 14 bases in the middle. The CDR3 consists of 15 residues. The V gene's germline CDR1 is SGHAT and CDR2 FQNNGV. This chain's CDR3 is CASSLVRVPGTEAFF. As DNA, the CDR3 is TGTGCCAGCAGCTTAGTCCGGGTCCCGGGAACTGAAGCTTTCTTT. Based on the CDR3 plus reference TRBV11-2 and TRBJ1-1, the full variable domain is EAGVAQSPRYKIIEKRQSVAFWCNPISGHATLYWYQQILGQGPKLLIQFQNNGVVDDSQLPKDRFSAERLKGVDSTLKIQPAKLEDSAVYLCASSLVRVPGTEAFFGQGTRLTVV.

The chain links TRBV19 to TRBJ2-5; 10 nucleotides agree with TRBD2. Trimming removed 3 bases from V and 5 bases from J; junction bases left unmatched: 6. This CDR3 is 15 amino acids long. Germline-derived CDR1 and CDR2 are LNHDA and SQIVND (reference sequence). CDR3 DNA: TGTGCCAGTAGTATCCCTAGCGGGAGCTTCGAGACCCAGTACTTC. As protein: CASSIPSGSFETQYF.

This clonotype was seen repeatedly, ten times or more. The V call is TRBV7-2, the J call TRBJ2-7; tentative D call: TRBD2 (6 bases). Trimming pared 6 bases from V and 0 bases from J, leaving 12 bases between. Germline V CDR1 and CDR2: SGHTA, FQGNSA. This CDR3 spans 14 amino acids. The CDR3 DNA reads TGTGCCAGCAGAACGCTGCGGGACTCCTACGAGCAGTACTTC. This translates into CASRTLRDSYEQYF.

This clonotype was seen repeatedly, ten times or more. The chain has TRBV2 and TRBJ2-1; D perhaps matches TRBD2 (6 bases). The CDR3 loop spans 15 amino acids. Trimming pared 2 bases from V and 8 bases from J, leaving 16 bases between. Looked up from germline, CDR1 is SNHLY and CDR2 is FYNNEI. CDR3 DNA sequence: TGTGCCAGCAGTGAAAGGGTACGCGGGGCGGATGAGCAGTTCTTC. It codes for CASSERVRGADEQFF.

CDR3 residues: CASSSDVSDRAYNEQFF. The CDR3 bases are TGTGCCAGCAGCTCGGACGTTAGCGATCGCGCCTACAATGAGCAGTTCTTC. J is TRBJ2-1 and V is TRBV7-9, with D maybe TRBD2 (5 bases). The CDR3 totals 17 residues. The germline V gene has CDR1 SEHNR and CDR2 FQNEAQ (reference sequence). The ends were cut back, 4 bases at V and 2 bases at J, with 18 bases in the middle.

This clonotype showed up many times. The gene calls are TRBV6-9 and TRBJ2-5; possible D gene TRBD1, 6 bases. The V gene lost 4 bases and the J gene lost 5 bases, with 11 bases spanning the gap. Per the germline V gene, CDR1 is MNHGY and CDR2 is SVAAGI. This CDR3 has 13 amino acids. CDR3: CASSFTQGETQYF. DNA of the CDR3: TGTGCCAGCAGTTTCACCCAGGGGGAGACCCAGTACTTC.

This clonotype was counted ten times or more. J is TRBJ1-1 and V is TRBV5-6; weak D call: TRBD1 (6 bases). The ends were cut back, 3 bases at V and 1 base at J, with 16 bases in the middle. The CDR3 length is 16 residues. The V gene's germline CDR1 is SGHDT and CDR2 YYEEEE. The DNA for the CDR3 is TGTGCCAGCAGCTCGGACAGCTCTTTGGGGAACACTGAAGCTTTCTTT. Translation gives CASSSDSSLGNTEAFF.

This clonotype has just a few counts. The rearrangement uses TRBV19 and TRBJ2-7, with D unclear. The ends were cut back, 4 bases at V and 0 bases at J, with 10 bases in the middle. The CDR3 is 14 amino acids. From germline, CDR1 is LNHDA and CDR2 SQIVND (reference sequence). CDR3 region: CASSTDTFSYEQYF. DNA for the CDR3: TGTGCCAGTAGTACCGACACGTTCTCCTACGAGCAGTACTTC.

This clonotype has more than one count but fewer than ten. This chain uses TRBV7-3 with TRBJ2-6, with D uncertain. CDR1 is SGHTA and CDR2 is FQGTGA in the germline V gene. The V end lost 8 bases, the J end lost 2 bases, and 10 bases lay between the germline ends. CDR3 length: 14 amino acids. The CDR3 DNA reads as TGTGCCAGCGCCGATCCACCTGGGGCCAACGTCCTGACTTTC. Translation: CASADPPGANVLTF.

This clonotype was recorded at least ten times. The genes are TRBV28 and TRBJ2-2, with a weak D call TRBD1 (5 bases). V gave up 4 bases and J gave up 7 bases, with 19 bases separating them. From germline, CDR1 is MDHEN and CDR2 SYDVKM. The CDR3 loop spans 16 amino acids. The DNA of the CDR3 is TGTGCCAGCAGTTACGATCGACAAACAGGTCACGGGGAGCTGTTTTTT. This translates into CASSYDRQTGHGELFF.

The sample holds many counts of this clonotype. CDR3 in DNA: TGTGCCAGCAGCCCGGGACGGAATAATTCACCCCTCCACTTT. Encoded protein: CASSPGRNNSPLHF. J is TRBJ1-6 and V is TRBV3-1, with TRBD1 as a possible D gene (5 bases). Trimming removed 4 bases at V and 5 bases at J, with 9 bases between. This CDR3 contains 14 residues. In germline, CDR1 is LGHDT, CDR2 YNNKEL (reference sequence).

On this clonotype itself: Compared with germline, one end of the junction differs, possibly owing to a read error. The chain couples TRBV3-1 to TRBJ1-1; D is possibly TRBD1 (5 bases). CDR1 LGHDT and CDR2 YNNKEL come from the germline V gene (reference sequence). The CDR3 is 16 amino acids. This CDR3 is CASSQADSHRSAEAFF. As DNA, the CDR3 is TGCGCCAGCAGCCAAGCTGACAGCCATCGATCCGCTGAAGCTTTCTTT.

CDR3 sequence: CASSDWGQGPYGYTF. CDR3 in DNA: TGTGCCAGCAGTGATTGGGGACAGGGTCCCTATGGCTACACCTTC. The chain carries TRBV25-1 and TRBJ1-2; TRBD1 matches 9 bases. The CDR3 is 15 amino acids. From germline, CDR1 is MGHDK and CDR2 SYGVNS. Trimming removed 3 bases from V and 4 bases from J; junction bases left unmatched: 6.

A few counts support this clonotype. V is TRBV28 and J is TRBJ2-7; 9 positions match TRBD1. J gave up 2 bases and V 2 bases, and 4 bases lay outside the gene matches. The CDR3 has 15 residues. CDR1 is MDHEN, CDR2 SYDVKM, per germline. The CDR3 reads CASSLTGGSTYEQYF. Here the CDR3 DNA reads TGTGCCAGCAGTTTAACAGGGGGCTCAACCTACGAGCAGTACTTC. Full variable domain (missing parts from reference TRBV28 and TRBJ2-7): DVKVTQSSRYLVKRTGEKVFLECVQDMDHENMFWYRQDPGLGLRLIYFSYDVKMKEKGDIPEGYSVSREKKERFSLILESASTNQTSMYLCASSLTGGSTYEQYFGPGTRLTVT.

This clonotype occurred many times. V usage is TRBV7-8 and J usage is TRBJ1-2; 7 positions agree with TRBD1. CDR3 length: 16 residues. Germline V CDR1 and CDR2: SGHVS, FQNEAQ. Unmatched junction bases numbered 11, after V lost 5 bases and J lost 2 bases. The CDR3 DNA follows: TGTGCCAGCAGCACCGACTACAGGGGAACCAACTATGGCTACACCTTC. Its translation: CASSTDYRGTNYGYTF.